This T cell receptor beta chain was profiled in a study of T cell responses to AZD1222 COVID-19 vaccine. Findings and limits, study-wide: Just a handful of people given AZD1222 tested seropositive at baseline. Dominant at 160-218 and 743-854, vaccine-associated CD4 TCRs also spanned spike. No day 14 peak samples; only post-peak repertoires were characterized. Females made up more of the donors, who were largely white British, and clonal diversity may have come out too low.

With respect to this clone: Antigen specificity is unknown.

In germline, CDR1 is MDHEN, CDR2 SYDVKM. There are 16 residues in the CDR3. The ends were cut back, 4 bases at V and 4 bases at J, with 17 bases in the middle. Libraries were prepared by immunoSEQ multiplex PCR; TCRdb keeps only in-frame clonotypes and omits some of them. The table records 150,000 or so clones, approximately 89% of them present only once. The clonotype originates from an adult in good health. Here the sequenced sample was peripheral blood, taken on day 0 of AZD1222 vaccination. This sequence joins TRBV28 and TRBJ1-3; no clear D. The CDR3 reads CASSSIRAASGNTIYF. In nucleotides, the CDR3 is TGTGCCAGCAGTTCCATCCGGGCCGCCTCCGGAAACACCATATATTTT. Looking up the rest from reference TRBV28 and TRBJ1-3 gives the full variable domain: DVKVTQSSRYLVKRTGEKVFLECVQDMDHENMFWYRQDPGLGLRLIYFSYDVKMKEKGDIPEGYSVSREKKERFSLILESASTNQTSMYLCASSSIRAASGNTIYFGEGSWLTVV.